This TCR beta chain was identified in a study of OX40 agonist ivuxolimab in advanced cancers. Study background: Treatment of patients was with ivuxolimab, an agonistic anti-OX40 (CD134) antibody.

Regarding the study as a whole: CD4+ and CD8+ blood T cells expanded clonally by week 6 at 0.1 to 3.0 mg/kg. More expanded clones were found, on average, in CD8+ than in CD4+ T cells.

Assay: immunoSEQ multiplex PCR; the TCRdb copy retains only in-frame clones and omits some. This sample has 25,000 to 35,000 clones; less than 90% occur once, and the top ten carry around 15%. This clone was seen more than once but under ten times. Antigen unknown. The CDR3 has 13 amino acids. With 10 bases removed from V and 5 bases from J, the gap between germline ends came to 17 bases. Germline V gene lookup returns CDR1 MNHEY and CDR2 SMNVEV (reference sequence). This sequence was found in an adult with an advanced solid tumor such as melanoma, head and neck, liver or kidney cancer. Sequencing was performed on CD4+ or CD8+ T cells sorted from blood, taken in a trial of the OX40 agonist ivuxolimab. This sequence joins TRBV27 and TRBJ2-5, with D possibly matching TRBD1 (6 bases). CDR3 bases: TGTGCCACCTCCAAACAGGGTCGGGAGACCCAGTACTTC. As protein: CATSKQGRETQYF.